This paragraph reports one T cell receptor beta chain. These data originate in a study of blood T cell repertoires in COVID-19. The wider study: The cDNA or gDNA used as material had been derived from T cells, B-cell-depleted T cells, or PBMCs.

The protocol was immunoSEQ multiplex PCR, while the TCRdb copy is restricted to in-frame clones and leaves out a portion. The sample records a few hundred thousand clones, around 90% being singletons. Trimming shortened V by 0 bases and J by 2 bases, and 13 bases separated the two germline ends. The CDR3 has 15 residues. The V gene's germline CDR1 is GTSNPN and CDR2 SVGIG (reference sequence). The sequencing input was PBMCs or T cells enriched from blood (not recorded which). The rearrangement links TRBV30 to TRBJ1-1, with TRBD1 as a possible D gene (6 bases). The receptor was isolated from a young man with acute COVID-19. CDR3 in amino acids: CAWSVQTTGNTEAFF. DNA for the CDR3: TGTGCCTGGAGTGTCCAAACGACAGGAAACACTGAAGCTTTCTTT.